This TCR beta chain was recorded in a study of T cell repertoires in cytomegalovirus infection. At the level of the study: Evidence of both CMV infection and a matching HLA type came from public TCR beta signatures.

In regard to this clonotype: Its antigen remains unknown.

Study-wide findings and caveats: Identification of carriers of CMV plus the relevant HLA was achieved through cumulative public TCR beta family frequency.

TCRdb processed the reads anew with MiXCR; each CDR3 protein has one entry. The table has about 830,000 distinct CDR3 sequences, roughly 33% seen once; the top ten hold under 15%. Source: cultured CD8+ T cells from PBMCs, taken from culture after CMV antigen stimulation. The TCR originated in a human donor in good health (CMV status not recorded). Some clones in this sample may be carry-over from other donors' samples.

The CDR3 here is CASSTRRDTTYEQYF. The CDR3 bases are TGTGCCAGCAGCACCCGACGGGACACTACCTACGAGCAGTACTTC. The chain joins TRBV7-9 to TRBJ2-7; D is perhaps TRBD1 (6 bases). This CDR3 has 15 amino acids. V lost 5 bases to trimming and J lost 2 bases, with 16 bases between them. Germline lookup yields CDR1 SEHNR and CDR2 FQNEAQ (reference sequence).